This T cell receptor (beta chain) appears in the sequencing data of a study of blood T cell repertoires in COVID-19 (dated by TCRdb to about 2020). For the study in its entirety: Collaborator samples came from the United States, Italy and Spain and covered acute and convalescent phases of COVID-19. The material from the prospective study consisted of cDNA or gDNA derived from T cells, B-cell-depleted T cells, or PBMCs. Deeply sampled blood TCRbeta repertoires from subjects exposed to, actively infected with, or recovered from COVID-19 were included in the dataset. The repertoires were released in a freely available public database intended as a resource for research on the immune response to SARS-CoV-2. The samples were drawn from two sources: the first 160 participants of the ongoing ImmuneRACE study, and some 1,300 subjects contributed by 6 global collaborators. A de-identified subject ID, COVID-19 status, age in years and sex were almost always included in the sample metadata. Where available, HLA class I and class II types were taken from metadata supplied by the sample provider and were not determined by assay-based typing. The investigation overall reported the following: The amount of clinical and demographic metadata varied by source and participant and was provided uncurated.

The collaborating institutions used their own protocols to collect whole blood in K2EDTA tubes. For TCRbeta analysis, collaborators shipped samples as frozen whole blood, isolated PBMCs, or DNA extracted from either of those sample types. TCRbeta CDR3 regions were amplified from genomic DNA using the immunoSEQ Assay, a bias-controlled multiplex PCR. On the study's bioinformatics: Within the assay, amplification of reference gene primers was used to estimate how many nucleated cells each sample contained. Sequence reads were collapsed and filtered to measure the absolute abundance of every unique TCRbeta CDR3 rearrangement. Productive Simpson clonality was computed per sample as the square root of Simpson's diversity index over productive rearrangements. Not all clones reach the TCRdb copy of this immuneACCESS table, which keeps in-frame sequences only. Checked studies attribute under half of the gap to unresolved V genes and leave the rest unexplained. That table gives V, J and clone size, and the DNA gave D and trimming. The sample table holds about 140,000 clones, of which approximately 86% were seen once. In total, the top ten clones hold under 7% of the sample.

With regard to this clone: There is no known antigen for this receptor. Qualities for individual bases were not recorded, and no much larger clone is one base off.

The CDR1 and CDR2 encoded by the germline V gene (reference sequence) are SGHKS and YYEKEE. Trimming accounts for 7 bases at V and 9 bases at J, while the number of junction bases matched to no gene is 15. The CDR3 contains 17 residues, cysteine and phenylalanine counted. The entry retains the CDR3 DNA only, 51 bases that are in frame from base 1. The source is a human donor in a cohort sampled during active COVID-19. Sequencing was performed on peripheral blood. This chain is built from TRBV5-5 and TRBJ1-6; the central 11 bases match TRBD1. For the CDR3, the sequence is CASAADRGPLASSPLHF. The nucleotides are TGTGCCAGCGCTGCGGACAGGGGGCCTCTCGCTAGTTCACCCCTCCACTTT.